This T cell receptor (beta chain) was recovered during a study of response to subunit inactivated influenza vaccine. Study conclusions and caveats: The study's authors posited that every seasonal influenza vaccination enlists few new T cells.

Each CDR3 protein gets one entry after TCRdb re-called the RT-PCR reads with MiXCR. The sample has around 750,000 distinct CDR3 sequences, roughly 20% seen once; the top ten hold roughly 10%. This clonotype was seen a few times. Its antigen is unknown. V shed 7 bases and J shed 2 bases, with 12 bases lying between them. Germline loops: CDR1 SGHTA, CDR2 FQGNSA. CDR3 length: 15 amino acids. The chain has TRBV7-2 and TRBJ1-6; tentative D call: TRBD1 (5 bases). The sample here was PBMCs from blood, taken about 5 days after vaccination. This TCR derives from a man in his fifties or sixties who received an inactivated influenza vaccine. The CDR3 DNA reads as TGTGCCAGCAACCTTCTAGGGGCCTATAATTCACCCCTCCACTTT. Its translation is CASNLLGAYNSPLHF. Full variable domain (remainder filled in from reference TRBV7-2 and TRBJ1-6): GAGVSQSPSNKVTEKGKDVELRCDPISGHTALYWYRQSLGQGLEFLIYFQGNSAPDKSGLPSDRFSAERTGGSVSTLTIQRTQQEDSAVYLCASNLLGAYNSPLHFGNGTRLTVT.